Each of the 5 T cell receptor beta chains below was sequenced from the same sample in a study of T cells in pancreatic ductal adenocarcinoma. The table came from immunoSEQ multiplex PCR; TCRdb's copy has only in-frame clones and leaves some out. The sample contains around 31,000 clones, around 90% of which appear only once. No neoadjuvant therapy was given to the selected pancreatic ductal adenocarcinoma patients before their surgery. Specimen: PBMCs. All receptors come from a human donor with pancreatic ductal adenocarcinoma.

The chain joins TRBV27 to TRBJ2-7, with 7 bases matching TRBD1. Germline-derived CDR1 and CDR2 are MNHEY and SMNVEV (reference sequence). V dropped 3 bases and J dropped 4; count of bases not matched to a gene: 9. The length of the CDR3 is 15 residues. Here the CDR3 DNA reads TGTGCCAGCAGTTTTGATAGGCAGGGGGAGTACGAGCAGTACTTC. Residues: CASSFDRQGEYEQYF.

The chain joins TRBV30 to TRBJ2-7, with D perhaps given as TRBD1 or TRBD2 (5 bases each). The CDR3 consists of 14 residues. V was cut by 3 bases and J by 13 bases, with 25 bases left in between. The germline CDR1 and CDR2 sequences are GTSNPN and SVGIG (reference sequence). The CDR3 DNA follows: TGTGCCTGGAGCGACCTTCGACGGGGCGATCGGATCTACTTC. This encodes CAWSDLRRGDRIYF.

The rearrangement joins TRBV18 to TRBJ1-5; D ambiguous. The CDR3 length is 17 residues. Germline assignment: CDR1 KGHSH and CDR2 LQKENI. V lost 0 bases and J 0 bases, leaving 12 bases between the germline ends. In DNA, the CDR3 is TGTGCCAGCTCACCACCGGTTTCAGTTACTAGCAATCAGCCCCAGCATTTT. Protein sequence: CASSPPVSVTSNQPQHF.

This clone was counted a single time. CDR3 nucleotide sequence: TGTGCCAGCAGTGTGGAGGGACAGGGGAGCGAGCAGTACTTC. Translated: CASSVEGQGSEQYF. The chain has TRBV2 and TRBJ2-7; TRBD1 aligns across 10 bases. There are 14 residues in the CDR3. Germline CDR1 reads SNHLY; CDR2 reads FYNNEI. V lost 4 bases, J lost 6 bases, and 6 bases stayed unmatched.

CDR3 nucleotides: TGTGCCAGCAGCTTGCCCACTAGCGGGAGGCGCACAGATACGCAGTATTTT. Amino acids: CASSLPTSGRRTDTQYF. The rearrangement uses TRBV11-2 and TRBJ2-3; 12 bases map to TRBD2. Germline CDR1 is SGHAT and CDR2 is FQNNGV. The CDR3 has 17 residues. The V and J ends lost 3 bases and 1 base, in that order; junction bases with no gene match: 5.